This T cell receptor beta chain was identified during a study of T-cell memory formation after mild COVID-19. On the study more broadly: TCR clusters were largely donor specific.

As regards this clonotype: Its target is not known.

This CDR3 is 19 amino acids long. CDR1 SGHRS and CDR2 YFSETQ come from the germline V gene. V gave up 2 bases and J gave up 5 bases; unmatched junction bases: 19. Study results and limitations: Second-wave clones that peaked on day 37 lacked confirmed SARS-CoV-2 specificity. CD4+ clones that contracted lay mainly in CM and EM; CD8+ ones lay in EMRA.

5'RACE primed at constant segments yielded TCR alpha and TCR beta cDNA libraries bearing sample barcodes and UMIs. A single record per CDR3 protein comes from TCRdb applying MiXCR to the 5' RACE reads. The sample lists under 300,000 distinct CDR3 sequences; 8% to 10% were seen once. Sequenced sample: PBMCs or a T cell subset sorted from them (not recorded which). The sequence derives from a man between 18 and 35 years old who had mild COVID-19 (a few samples of this study predate the infection). Cell type and time point are not known. The rearrangement joins TRBV5-1 to TRBJ2-1; 7 bases match TRBD2. The CDR3 loop is CASSFPIGGGPRDDNEQFF. The CDR3 bases are TGCGCCAGCAGCTTCCCCATCGGCGGGGGACCCAGAGACGACAATGAGCAGTTCTTC.